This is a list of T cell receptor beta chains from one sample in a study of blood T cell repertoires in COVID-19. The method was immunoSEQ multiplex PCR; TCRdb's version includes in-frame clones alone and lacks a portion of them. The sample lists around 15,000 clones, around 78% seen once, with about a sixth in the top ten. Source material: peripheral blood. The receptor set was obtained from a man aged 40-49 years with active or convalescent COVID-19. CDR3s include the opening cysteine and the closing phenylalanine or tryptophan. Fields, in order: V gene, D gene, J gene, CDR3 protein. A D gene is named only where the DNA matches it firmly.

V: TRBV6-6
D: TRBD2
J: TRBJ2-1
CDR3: CASSYSSSGGNEQFF

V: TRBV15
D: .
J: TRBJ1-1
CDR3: CATSRDRGWPEAFF

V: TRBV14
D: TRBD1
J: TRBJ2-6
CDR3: CASSPTGGGESGANVLTF

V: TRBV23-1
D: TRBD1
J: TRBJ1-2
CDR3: CASSLAGDRFNYGYTF

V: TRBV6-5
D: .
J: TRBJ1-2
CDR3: CASSYSNKIFNYGYTF

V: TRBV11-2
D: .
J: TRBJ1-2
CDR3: CASSRLGVPYGYTF

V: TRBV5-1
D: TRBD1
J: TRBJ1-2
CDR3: CASSLDGQGVDYGYTF

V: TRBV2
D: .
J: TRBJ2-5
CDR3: CASRETVSETQYF

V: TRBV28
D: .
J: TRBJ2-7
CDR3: CASSFMSYEQYF

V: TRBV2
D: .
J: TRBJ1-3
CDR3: CASSEYLARLSGNTIYF

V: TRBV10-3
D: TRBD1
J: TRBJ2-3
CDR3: CATTGAGTDTQYF

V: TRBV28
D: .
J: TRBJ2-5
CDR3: CASSLRWAGRQETQYF

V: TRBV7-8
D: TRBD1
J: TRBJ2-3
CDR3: CASSLVSWDRATDTQYF

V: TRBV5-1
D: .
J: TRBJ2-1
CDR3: CASSLQSDRPEFF

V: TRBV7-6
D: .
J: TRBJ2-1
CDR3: CASSSPSDSGNEQFF

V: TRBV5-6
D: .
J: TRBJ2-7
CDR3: CASSSYDYEQYF

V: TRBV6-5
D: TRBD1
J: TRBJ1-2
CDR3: CASSPGTVSYGYTF

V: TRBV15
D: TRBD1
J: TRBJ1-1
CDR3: CATSRGSQGTVFGTEAFF

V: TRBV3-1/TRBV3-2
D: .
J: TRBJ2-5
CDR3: CASPPQGGLQETQYF

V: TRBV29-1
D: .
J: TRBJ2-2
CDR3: CSVDRGGELFF

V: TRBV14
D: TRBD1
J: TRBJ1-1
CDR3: CASSSIRGQGRLWANTEAFF

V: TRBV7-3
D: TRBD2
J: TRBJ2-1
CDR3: CASSPPSGHEQFF

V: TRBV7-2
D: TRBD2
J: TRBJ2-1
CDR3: CASCRGGLSSDEQFF

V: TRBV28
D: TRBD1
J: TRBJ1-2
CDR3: CASSERQGDGYTF

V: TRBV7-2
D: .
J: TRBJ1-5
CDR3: CASSFSGSEPQHF

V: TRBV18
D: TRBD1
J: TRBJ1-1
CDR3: CASRGQGDTTEAFF

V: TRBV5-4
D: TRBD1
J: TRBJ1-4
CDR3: CASSADREGEKLFF

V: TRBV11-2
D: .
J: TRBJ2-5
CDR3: CASSGPGEETQYF

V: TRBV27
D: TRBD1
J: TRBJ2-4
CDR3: CASSSPRTGDKNIQYF

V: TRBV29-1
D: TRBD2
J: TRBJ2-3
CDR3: CSVGETSGGAVRTDTQYF

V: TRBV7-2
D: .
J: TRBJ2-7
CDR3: CASSLGASYEQYF

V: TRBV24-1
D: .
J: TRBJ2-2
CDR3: CATSNWRIGDTGELFF

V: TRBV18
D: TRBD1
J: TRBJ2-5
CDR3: CASSSARGIQETQYF

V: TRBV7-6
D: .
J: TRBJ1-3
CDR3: CASSPNTPHPGFNGNTIYF

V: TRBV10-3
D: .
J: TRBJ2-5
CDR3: CAISESGSKETQYF

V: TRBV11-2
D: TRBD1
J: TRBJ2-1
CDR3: CASGTGGYNEQFF

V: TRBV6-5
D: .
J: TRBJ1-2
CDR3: CASSYSMRRHGYGYTF

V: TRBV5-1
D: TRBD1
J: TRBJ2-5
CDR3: CASSGGQKETQYF

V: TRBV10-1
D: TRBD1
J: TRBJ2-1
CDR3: CASSEQGEYNEQFF

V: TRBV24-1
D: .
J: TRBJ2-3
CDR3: CATSAASGYGTQYF

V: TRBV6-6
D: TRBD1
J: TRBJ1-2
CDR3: CASTSSTTGTGGGYTF

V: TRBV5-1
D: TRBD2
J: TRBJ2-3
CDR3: CASSPGPLAGDTQYF

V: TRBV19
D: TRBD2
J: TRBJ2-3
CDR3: CASSSGGADTQYF

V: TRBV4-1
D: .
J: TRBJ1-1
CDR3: CASSPTGGLNTEAFF

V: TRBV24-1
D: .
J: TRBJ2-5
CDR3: CATVGQGVLAGVETQYF

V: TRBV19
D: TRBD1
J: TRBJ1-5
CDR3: CASSMGQGQSGNQPQHF

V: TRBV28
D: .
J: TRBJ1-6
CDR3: CASSLAGGAARSPLHF